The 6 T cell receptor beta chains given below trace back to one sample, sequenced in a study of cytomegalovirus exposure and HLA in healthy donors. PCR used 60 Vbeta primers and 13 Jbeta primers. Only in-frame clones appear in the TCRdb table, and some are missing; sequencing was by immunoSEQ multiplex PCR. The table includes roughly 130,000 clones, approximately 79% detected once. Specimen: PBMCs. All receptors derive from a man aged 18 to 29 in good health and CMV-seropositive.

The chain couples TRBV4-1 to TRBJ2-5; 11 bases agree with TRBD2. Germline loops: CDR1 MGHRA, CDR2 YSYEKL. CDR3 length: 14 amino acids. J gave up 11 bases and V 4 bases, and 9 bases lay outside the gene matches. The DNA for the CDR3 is TGCGCCAGCAGCCGGCTAGCGGGGGGTGAGGAGCAGTACTTC. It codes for CASSRLAGGEEQYF.

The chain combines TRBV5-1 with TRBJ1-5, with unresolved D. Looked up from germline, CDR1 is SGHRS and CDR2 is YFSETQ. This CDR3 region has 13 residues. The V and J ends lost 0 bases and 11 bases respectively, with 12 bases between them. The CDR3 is CASSLALGETQHF. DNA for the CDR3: TGCGCCAGCAGCTTGGCCCTGGGCGAAACCCAGCATTTT.

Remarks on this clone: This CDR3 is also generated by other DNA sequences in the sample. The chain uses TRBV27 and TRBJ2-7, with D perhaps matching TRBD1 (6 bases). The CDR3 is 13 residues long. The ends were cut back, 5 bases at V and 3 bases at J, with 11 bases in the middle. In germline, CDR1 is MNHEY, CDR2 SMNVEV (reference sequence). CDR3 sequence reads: CASSLSTGYEQYF. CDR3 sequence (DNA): TGTGCCAGCAGTCTCTCGACAGGCTACGAGCAGTACTTC.

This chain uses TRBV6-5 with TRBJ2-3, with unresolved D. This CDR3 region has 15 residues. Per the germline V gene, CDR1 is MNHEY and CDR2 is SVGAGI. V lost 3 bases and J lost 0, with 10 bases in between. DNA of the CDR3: TGTGCCAGCAGTTATACAGTCACTAGCACAGATACGCAGTATTTT. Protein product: CASSYTVTSTDTQYF.

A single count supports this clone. The CDR3 sequence is CASSLDRPTGELFF. CDR3 sequence (DNA): TGTGCCAGCAGCCTGGACAGGCCCACCGGGGAGCTGTTTTTT. The rearrangement joins TRBV4-2 to TRBJ2-2; 7 bases map to TRBD1. After removal of 4 bases from V and 4 bases from J, the junction contained 3 bases not matched to a gene. The CDR3 consists of 14 residues. The germline CDR1 and CDR2 sequences are LGHNA and YNFKEQ.

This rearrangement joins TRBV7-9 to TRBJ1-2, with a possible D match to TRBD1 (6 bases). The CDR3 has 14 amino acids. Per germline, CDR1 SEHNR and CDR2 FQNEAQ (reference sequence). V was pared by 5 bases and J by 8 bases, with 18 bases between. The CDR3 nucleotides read TGTGCCAGCAGCCCCGGGACATCCTTCGGGGGCTACACCTTC. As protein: CASSPGTSFGGYTF.